The T cell receptor beta chain described here comes from a study of Graves' ophthalmopathy and Graves' hyperthyroidism. TCR beta CDR3 regions were amplified from RNA transcripts. The first round was an RT-PCR with HTBI primers, and the second round was a multiplex PCR. TCRdb independently ran MiXCR on the multiplex PCR reads; one entry per CDR3 protein. The sample includes almost 750,000 distinct CDR3 sequences, 40% of them seen just once. None of the included patients had other autoimmune diseases, uncontrolled infections, pregnancy or lactation, as these led to exclusion. Study-wide results and limits: Most thyroid clonotypes with frequency above 0.001 were detected in blood too. A 13-signature model separated ophthalmopathy from stable hyperthyroidism, reaching around 88% sensitivity and less than 82% specificity cross-validated.

With regard to this clonotype: Its target is not known. A clone one base away is much larger, so this may be a read error.

This receptor was taken from an adult man with Graves' ophthalmopathy. Sequenced material: peripheral blood.

The CDR3 is CSVQEGSYEQYF. In DNA, the CDR3 is TGCAGCGTTCAGGAGGGCTCCTACGAGCAGTACTTC. The V call is TRBV29-1, the J call TRBJ2-7, with D possibly matching TRBD2 (6 bases). The V end lost 5 bases, the J end lost 0 bases, and 8 bases lay between the germline ends. The CDR3 loop spans 12 amino acids. Looked up from germline, CDR1 is SQVTM and CDR2 is ANQGSEA.